The source of this TCR beta chain is a study of Graves' ophthalmopathy and Graves' hyperthyroidism. RNA transcripts were the source from which TCR beta CDR3 regions were amplified. First-round RT-PCR with HTBI primers preceded a second-round multiplex PCR. TCRdb re-called the multiplex PCR reads through MiXCR, storing one row per CDR3 protein. This sample has under 200,000 distinct CDR3 sequences, with more than 30% found just once. The CDR3 is made up of 16 amino acids. Trimming removed 7 bases from V and 1 base from J; junction bases left unmatched: 5. From germline, CDR1 is MNHNS and CDR2 SASEGT. Each donor who had ophthalmopathy showed moderate-to-severe activity, a CAS of ≥3, a NOSPECS of ≥4, and a duration under 3 months. This clonotype was seen repeatedly, ten times or more.

The sequenced sample consisted of peripheral blood. This TCR came from a woman in her thirties or forties with Graves' ophthalmopathy. The chain recombines TRBV6-1 with TRBJ1-3; 12 nucleotides match TRBD1. The DNA for the CDR3 is TGTGCCAGCAAACCGGGACAGGGGGCGTCTGGAAACACCATATATTTT. It translates to CASKPGQGASGNTIYF.